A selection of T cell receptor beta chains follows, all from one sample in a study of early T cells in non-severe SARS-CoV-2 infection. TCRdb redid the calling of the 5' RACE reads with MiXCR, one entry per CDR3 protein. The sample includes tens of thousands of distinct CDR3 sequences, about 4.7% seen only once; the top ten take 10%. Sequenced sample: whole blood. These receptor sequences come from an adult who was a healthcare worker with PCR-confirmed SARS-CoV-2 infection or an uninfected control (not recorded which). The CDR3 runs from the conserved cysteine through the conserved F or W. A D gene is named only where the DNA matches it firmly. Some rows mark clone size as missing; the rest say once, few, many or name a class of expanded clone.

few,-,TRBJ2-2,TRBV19,TGTGCTTCGGGGACATGGAAATCAGCGAACACCGGGGAGCTGTTTTTT,CASGTWKSANTGELFF
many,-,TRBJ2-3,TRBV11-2,TGTGCCAGCAGCCCCGGTGGGACTACGCAGTATTTT,CASSPGGTTQYF
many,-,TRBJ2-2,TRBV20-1,TGCAGTGCTAGGCCGGGCACGAACACCGGGGAGCTGTTTTTT,CSARPGTNTGELFF
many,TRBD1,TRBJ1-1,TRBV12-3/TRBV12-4,TGTGCCAGCAGAGAGGGACAGTTGAACACTGAAGCTTTCTTT,CASREGQLNTEAFF
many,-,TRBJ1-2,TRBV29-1,TGCAGCGTTGAAGGCGATAACTATGGCTACACCTTC,CSVEGDNYGYTF
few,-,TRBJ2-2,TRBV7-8,TGTGCCAGCAGCCCGGGGGTCTACACCGGGGAGCTGTTTTTT,CASSPGVYTGELFF
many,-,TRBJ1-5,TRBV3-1,TGTGCCAGCAGCCTGGCCGGGGCAGCTCAGCCCCAGCATTTT,CASSLAGAAQPQHF
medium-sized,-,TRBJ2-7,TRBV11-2,TGTGCCAGCAGCTTAGCGGGGGCGACCTACGAGCAGTACTTC,CASSLAGATYEQYF
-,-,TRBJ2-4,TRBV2,TGTGCCAGCAGTGCCAAATCGACAGGTTTTGAAAACATTCAGTACTTC,CASSAKSTGFENIQYF
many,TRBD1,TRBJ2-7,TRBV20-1,TGCAGTGCTAGAGACGTCAGGGGGCTGACCTACGAGCAGTACTTC,CSARDVRGLTYEQYF
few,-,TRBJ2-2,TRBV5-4,TGTGCCAGCAGCTCCTTCCCCACCGGGGAGCTGTTTTTT,CASSSFPTGELFF
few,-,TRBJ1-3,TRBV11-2,TGTGCCAGCAGCATCGGACGTACGACCTCTGGAAACACCATATATTTT,CASSIGRTTSGNTIYF
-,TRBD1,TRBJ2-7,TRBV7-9,TGTGCCAGCAGCCATAGTACGACAGGGCGCTCCTACGAGCAGTACTTC,CASSHSTTGRSYEQYF
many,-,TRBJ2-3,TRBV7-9,TGTGCCAGCAGCTTGAAAACAGATACGCAGTATTTT,CASSLKTDTQYF
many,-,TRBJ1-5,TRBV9,TGTGCCAGCAGCATGGGACCTATGGGTCAGCCCCAGCATTTT,CASSMGPMGQPQHF
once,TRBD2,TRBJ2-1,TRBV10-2,TGCGCCAGCAGTTTGTCTAGCGGGAGGCTGAGGAATGAGCAGTTCTTC,CASSLSSGRLRNEQFF
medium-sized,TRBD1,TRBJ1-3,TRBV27,TGTGCCAGCAGTCGAGGACAGGGGATGCCTGGAAACACCATATATTTT,CASSRGQGMPGNTIYF
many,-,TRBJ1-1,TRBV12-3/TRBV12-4,TGTGCCAGCAGTTTATCGTCCGGCATTGAAGCTTTCTTT,CASSLSSGIEAFF
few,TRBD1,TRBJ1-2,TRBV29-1,TGCAGCGCCGGGACAGGGGGTGCTGGTGGCTACACCTTC,CSAGTGGAGGYTF
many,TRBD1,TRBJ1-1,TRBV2,TGTGCCAGCAGCCTTGACAGGGTTACTGAAGCTTTCTTT,CASSLDRVTEAFF
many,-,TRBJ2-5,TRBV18,TGTGCCAGCTCACCGGGAGAGACCCAGTACTTC,CASSPGETQYF
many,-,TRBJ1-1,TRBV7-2,TGTGCCAGCAGCTTCCTTGTAGCTGAAGCTTTCTTT,CASSFLVAEAFF
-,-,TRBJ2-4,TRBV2,TGTGCCAGCAGTGAAGCACGGCTAAACATTCAGTACTTC,CASSEARLNIQYF
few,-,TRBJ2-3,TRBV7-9,TGTGCCAGCAGGCAGCGTCAGGGGTTTCCGGATACGCAGTATTTT,CASRQRQGFPDTQYF
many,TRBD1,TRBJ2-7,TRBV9,TGTGCCAGCAGCGTTAAAACAGGGGGCGAGCAGTACTTC,CASSVKTGGEQYF
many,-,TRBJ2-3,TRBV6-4,TGTGCCAGCAGTGACTCTACAGAAGATACGCAGTATTTT,CASSDSTEDTQYF